Included here is one T cell receptor (beta chain) sequence, with context. Its antigen target is currently unknown. No much larger clone exists at a distance of one base, and base qualities are not known. The data originate from a study of blood T cell repertoires in COVID-19 (dated by TCRdb to 2018 to 2020). Notes on the research overall: Samples from collaborators originated in the United States, Italy and Spain and spanned both the acute and convalescent phases of COVID-19. Deeply sampled blood TCRbeta repertoires from subjects exposed to, actively infected with, or recovered from COVID-19 were included in the dataset. The prospective study material was composed of cDNA or gDNA derived from T cells, B-cell-depleted T cells, or PBMCs. Sample metadata almost always included a de-identified subject ID, COVID-19 status, age in years and sex. Where available, HLA class I and class II types were taken from metadata supplied by the sample provider and were not determined by assay-based typing. The repertoires were released in a freely available public database intended as a resource for research on the immune response to SARS-CoV-2. The samples were drawn from the first 160 participants of the ongoing ImmuneRACE study and from 1,200 or so subjects provided by 6 global collaborators.

One collaborating source in Seattle enrolled patients while the patients were actively infected and followed the patients over time throughout the course of disease. Each collaborating institution followed its own protocols to collect whole blood in K2EDTA tubes. For TCRbeta analysis, collaborator samples were shipped as frozen whole blood, as isolated PBMCs, or as DNA extracted from either sample type. TCRbeta CDR3 regions were amplified from genomic DNA by means of the immunoSEQ Assay, a bias-controlled multiplex PCR. The paper's processing steps were these. Within the assay, amplification of reference gene primers was used to estimate how many nucleated cells each sample contained. To quantify the absolute abundance of each unique TCRbeta CDR3 rearrangement, sequence reads were collapsed and filtered. Productive Simpson clonality was computed per sample as the square root of Simpson's diversity index over productive rearrangements. TCRdb limited this immuneACCESS table to in-frame rearrangements with V and J called. A share of clones is missing; checked studies link under half to unresolved V genes, and the rest is unexplained. V, J and clone size were drawn from that table, and D and trimming were deduced from the DNA. Within this sample are fewer than 350,000 clones, with more than 70% of them counted one time only. 1.5% to 2% of the sample is held by the ten biggest clonotypes.

The CDR3, from cysteine to phenylalanine, totals 17 residues. This entry keeps only the CDR3 DNA: 51 bases, framed from base 1. The CDR1 and CDR2 encoded by the germline V gene are SGHTA and FQGNSA. The V and J ends are trimmed by 5 bases and 4 bases, leaving 23 bases between them. What the study reported, not specific to this receptor: The quantity of clinical and demographic metadata differed by source and by participant and was supplied without curation.

The chain joins TRBV7-2 to TRBJ2-5; the best D guess is TRBD2, with 7 bases matching. This receptor was taken from a woman aged 25-40 years with COVID-19, enrolled during active disease. Sample: peripheral blood. The CDR3 protein sequence reads: CASSLHQGGAAGETQYF. The DNA sequence is as follows: TGTGCCAGCAGCCTCCATCAAGGGGGGGCCGCTGGAGAGACCCAGTACTTC.